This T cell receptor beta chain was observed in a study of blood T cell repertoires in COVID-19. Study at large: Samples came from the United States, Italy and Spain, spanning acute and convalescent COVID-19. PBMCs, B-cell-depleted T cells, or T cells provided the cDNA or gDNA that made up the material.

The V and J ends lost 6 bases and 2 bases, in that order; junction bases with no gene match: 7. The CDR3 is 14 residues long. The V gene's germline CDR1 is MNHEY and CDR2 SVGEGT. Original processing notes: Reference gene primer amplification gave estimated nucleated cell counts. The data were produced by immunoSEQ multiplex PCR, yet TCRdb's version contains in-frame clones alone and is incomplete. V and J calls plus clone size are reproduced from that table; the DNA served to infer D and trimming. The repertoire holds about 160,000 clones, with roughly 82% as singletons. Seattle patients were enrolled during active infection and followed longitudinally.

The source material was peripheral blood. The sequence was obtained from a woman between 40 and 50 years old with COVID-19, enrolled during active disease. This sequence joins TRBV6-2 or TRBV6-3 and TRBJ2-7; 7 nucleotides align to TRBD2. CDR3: CASSLWEGAYEQYV. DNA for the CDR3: TGTGCCAGCAGCCTTTGGGAGGGAGCCTACGAGCAGTACGTC.